The next 19 T cell receptor beta chains were all read from a single sample in a study of shared clonotypes between healthy human individuals. Sequencing used immunoSEQ multiplex PCR; TCRdb keeps in-frame clones, though not all of them. The sample holds hundreds of thousands of clones, approximately 95% seen once. Selected positively for CCR7 and CD45RO-negative, naive CD8 cells excluded terminally differentiated effector memory CD45RA+ cells. The specimen sequenced was naive CD8+ T cells sorted from blood. These receptors all stem from a woman aged 25-40 years in good health.

To note about this clone: The same CDR3 arises from other DNA sequences in this sample as well. The chain combines TRBV4-1 with TRBJ1-1, with a tentative D call TRBD1 (5 bases). Trimming cost V 0 bases and J 0 bases, with 5 bases left between them. The germline V gene encodes CDR1 MGHRA and CDR2 YSYEKL. The CDR3 is 14 amino acids. The CDR3 sequence: CASSQEGVNTEAFF. CDR3 nucleotide sequence: TGCGCCAGCAGCCAAGAAGGGGTGAACACTGAAGCTTTCTTT.

V usage is TRBV6-5 and J usage is TRBJ1-1, with TRBD1 matching over 8 bases. This CDR3 spans 14 amino acids. V dropped 4 bases and J dropped 4; count of bases not matched to a gene: 5. Germline assignment: CDR1 MNHEY and CDR2 SVGAGI. This CDR3 reads CASSLDRGFTEAFF. The DNA for the CDR3 is TGTGCCAGCAGTTTAGACAGGGGATTCACTGAAGCTTTCTTT.

The chain joins TRBV27 to TRBJ2-3, with D possibly matching TRBD1 (6 bases). Trimming took 5 bases from V and 7 from J, leaving 13 bases between them. Germline V gene data show CDR1 as MNHEY and CDR2 as SMNVEV (reference sequence). This CDR3 is built from 13 residues. Here the CDR3 reads CASSGGTGHTQYF. The DNA of the CDR3 is TGTGCCAGCAGTGGGGGAACAGGGCATACGCAGTATTTT.

Comments on this clone: Additional DNA sequences in this sample encode the identical CDR3. V usage is TRBV11-2 and J usage is TRBJ2-2; D remains ambiguous. Germline V gene lookup returns CDR1 SGHAT and CDR2 FQNNGV. CDR3 length: 11 amino acids. V was shortened by 5 bases and J by 4 bases, with 2 bases between the two germline ends. The CDR3 DNA reads as TGTGCCAGCAGCCGCACCGGGGAGCTGTTTTTT. Protein sequence: CASSRTGELFF.

This sequence joins TRBV7-8 and TRBJ2-7, with D perhaps TRBD1 or TRBD2 (5 bases each). The ends were cut back, 4 bases at V and 2 bases at J, with 24 bases in the middle. The germline V gene has CDR1 SGHVS and CDR2 FQNEAQ. The CDR3 totals 18 residues. Written as DNA, the CDR3 is TGTGCCAGCAGCTCCTGGGACGCAGGGAATAAGAAACCCTACGAGCAGTACTTC. Protein sequence: CASSSWDAGNKKPYEQYF.

The V call is TRBV28, the J call TRBJ2-5, with D perhaps TRBD1 or TRBD2 (7 bases each). Germline V lookup: CDR1 MDHEN, CDR2 SYDVKM. Trimming removed 8 bases at V and 5 bases at J, with 21 bases between. This CDR3 comprises 15 residues. In nucleotides, the CDR3 is TGTGCCAGCTGGGGAGCGGGAAGGGGGCCTGAGACCCAGTACTTC. Encoded protein: CASWGAGRGPETQYF.

The genes are TRBV21-1 and TRBJ2-7; the table's D gene call, TRBD2, was not cross checked with the DNA. TRBV21-1 is annotated as a pseudogene. The CDR3 sequence is 14 residues long. The CDR3 loop reads CASRVSGKAHEQYF. The CDR3 nucleotides are TGTGCCAGCAGAGTTAGCGGGAAGGCCCACGAGCAGTACTTC.

The chain has TRBV27 and TRBJ1-5, with 12 bases lining up with TRBD1. V shed 5 bases and J 7 bases; nucleotides not matched to a gene: 6. The CDR3 length is 15 residues. From germline, CDR1 is MNHEY and CDR2 SMNVEV (reference sequence). DNA for the CDR3: TGTGCCAGCAGTCCCGGGACAGGGGGCTTACAGCCCCAGCATTTT. Encoded protein: CASSPGTGGLQPQHF.

This chain links TRBV15 with TRBJ2-7, with D maybe TRBD2 (6 bases). Germline CDR1 LNHNV, CDR2 YYDKDF (reference sequence). Trimming cost V 3 bases and J 2 bases, with 11 bases left between them. The CDR3 length is 14 residues. The CDR3 sequence is CATSSMPGAYEQYF. The CDR3 DNA reads TGTGCCACCAGCAGCATGCCGGGGGCCTACGAGCAGTACTTC.

The rearrangement joins TRBV4-1 to TRBJ1-5; D gene ambiguous. The CDR3 totals 15 residues. Germline CDR1 MGHRA, CDR2 YSYEKL. V lost 0 bases to trimming and J lost 7 bases, with 13 bases between them. The DNA of the CDR3 is TGCGCCAGCAGCCAAGATATAGGGCCGGCCCAGCCCCAGCATTTT. Translated: CASSQDIGPAQPQHF.

V usage is TRBV9 and J usage is TRBJ2-2; D might be TRBD2 (5 bases). The germline CDR1 and CDR2 sequences are SGDLS and YYNGEE. This CDR3 is built from 14 residues. Trimming shortened V by 4 bases and J by 2 bases, and 9 bases separated the two germline ends. The CDR3 coding sequence is TGTGCCAGCAGCATCGGGGATAACACCGGGGAGCTGTTTTTT. Translated, it gives CASSIGDNTGELFF.

This rearrangement joins TRBV7-9 to TRBJ2-7, with D perhaps matching TRBD2 (5 bases). Trimming left V 7 bases short and J 3 bases short, with 10 bases between. The CDR3 covers 12 residues. CDR1 is SEHNR and CDR2 is FQNEAQ in the germline V gene (reference sequence). Here the CDR3 DNA reads TGTGCCAGCACCTACGGGGTCTACGAGCAGTACTTC. It translates to CASTYGVYEQYF.

The chain couples TRBV28 to TRBJ2-3, with 8 bases aligning to TRBD2. The length of the CDR3 is 15 residues. After removal of 4 bases from V and 6 bases from J, the junction contained 9 bases not matched to a gene. The germline gives CDR1 MDHEN, CDR2 SYDVKM. The CDR3 loop reads CASSSPREGSDTQYF. CDR3 bases: TGTGCCAGCAGTTCCCCACGGGAGGGCTCGGATACGCAGTATTTT.

To note about this clone: The junction differs from germline at one of its ends, possibly a read error. The rearrangement joins TRBV15 to TRBJ2-6; D is unresolved. The CDR3 extends over 18 amino acids. Germline V gene sequence: CDR1 LNHNV, CDR2 YYDKDF (reference sequence). For the CDR3, the DNA is TGTGCCACCAGCAGAGAACCGGACGGAGCCTCTGGGACCAACGTCCTGACTTTC. It codes for CATSREPDGASGTNVLTF.

Regarding this clone: Other nucleotide sequences from this sample produce the same CDR3. The V call is TRBV11-2, the J call TRBJ2-1; no clear D gene. The CDR3 contains 11 residues. The ends were cut back, 5 bases at V and 7 bases at J, with 6 bases in the middle. The germline V gene has CDR1 SGHAT and CDR2 FQNNGV. CDR3 in DNA: TGTGCCAGCAGCCTCCTAAATGAGCAGTTCTTC. Protein product: CASSLLNEQFF.

A note on this clone: Germline and junction disagree at one end, which may indicate a read error. The chain uses TRBV13 and TRBJ1-6, with D possibly matching TRBD1 (6 bases). Germline CDR1 is PRHDT and CDR2 is FYEKMQ (reference sequence). CDR3 length equals 15 residues. The CDR3 bases are TGTGCCAGCAGCCTAGGGGGCTCCTATAATTCACCCCTCCACTTT. This codes for CASSLGGSYNSPLHF. Combining the CDR3 with reference TRBV13 and TRBJ1-6 gives the whole variable domain AAGVIQSPRHLIKEKRETATLKCYPIPRHDTVYWYQQGPGQDPQFLISFYEKMQSDKGSIPDRFSAQQFSDYHSELNMSSLELGDSALYFCASSLGGSYNSPLHFGNGTRLTVT.

The rearrangement links TRBV6-5 to TRBJ2-7, with 9 bases fitting TRBD1. Germline loops: CDR1 MNHEY, CDR2 SVGAGI. Trimming removed 5 bases from V and 2 bases from J; junction bases left unmatched: 4. This CDR3 is built from 14 residues. The chain's CDR3 is CASSPRDRAYEQYF. The CDR3 nucleotides are TGTGCCAGCAGTCCCCGGGACAGGGCCTACGAGCAGTACTTC.

V gene TRBV10-2 combines with J gene TRBJ2-6; perhaps D is TRBD1 or TRBD2 (5 bases each). Per germline, CDR1 WSHSY and CDR2 SAAADI. The CDR3 covers 17 residues. The ends were cut back, 6 bases at V and 4 bases at J, with 19 bases in the middle. As DNA, the CDR3 is TGCGCCAGCAGGACCGGGACGACGTACACGGGGGCCAACGTCCTGACTTTC. Translated, it gives CASRTGTTYTGANVLTF.

The chain carries TRBV10-3 and TRBJ2-5; the D is unclear. The germline V gene has CDR1 ENHRY and CDR2 SYGVKD. Trimming removed 0 bases at V and 5 bases at J, with 10 bases between. The CDR3 loop spans 14 amino acids. CDR3 loop: CAISESGLRETQYF. CDR3 coding DNA: TGTGCCATCAGTGAGTCGGGATTGCGGGAGACCCAGTACTTC.